The sequence of this T cell receptor beta chain was determined in a study of CDR3 diversity in severe acne. TCRdb ran MiXCR on the PCR reads and lists one entry per CDR3 protein. The sample has tens of thousands of distinct CDR3 sequences; under 55% are singletons. Regarding this clonotype: A much bigger clone sits one base away, suggesting this may be a read error.

The material sequenced was blood. The origin of this receptor is a male donor with severe acne vulgaris.

DNA of the CDR3: TGCGGTGCTAGAGCGGGAGGGCCGTCAGAGACCCAGTACTTC. This encodes CGARAGGPSETQYF. The gene calls are TRBV20-1 and TRBJ2-5, with 10 bases aligning to TRBD2. The CDR3 loop spans 14 amino acids. Germline V gives CDR1 DFQATT, CDR2 SNEGSKA (reference sequence).